This TCR beta chain derives from a study of memory CD4+ T cells and cytomegalovirus serostatus. Study outcomes and limitations: Each of around 69 CMV-associated TCRbeta sequences occurred in one to five individuals. Suggested: most of the CMV-linked TCR signature lies in CD4+ memory cells.

A note on this clone: The target antigen is unknown.

Profiling relied on immunoSEQ multiplex PCR, and the TCRdb table lists in-frame clones only, not all of them. In the table there are 50,000 or so clones, roughly 74% of which are singletons. Single viable CD3+CD4+CD8-CD45RO+ cells were sorted as the memory CD4+ T cells. CD4+ T cells were isolated by positive magnetic selection. The length of the CDR3 is 17 residues. The V and J ends lost 2 bases and 2 bases respectively, with 17 bases between them. Germline-derived CDR1 and CDR2 are SGHTA and FQGNSA. V and J are TRBV7-2 and TRBJ2-3; D possibly corresponds to TRBD1 (6 bases). This TCR derives from an adult in good health and CMV-seropositive. The specimen was memory CD4+ T cells from blood. The CDR3 region is CASSLSGHPQDTDTQYF. The DNA for the CDR3 is TGTGCCAGCAGCTTATCGGGACACCCCCAAGACACAGATACGCAGTATTTT.